These T cell receptor beta chains were read from a single sample in a study of blood T cell repertoires in COVID-19. The assay was immunoSEQ multiplex PCR, and TCRdb's table has in-frame clones only and misses some. The sample comprises 270,000 or so clones, roughly 89% of which are singletons, and about 4.6% rests with the top ten. Sequencing was performed on peripheral blood. The origin of the receptors is a man aged 35 to 55 with acute or convalescent COVID-19. Both conserved end residues are part of each CDR3. The D gene is left open where the match is weak. Rows give clone size only sometimes, using once, few, many, or a class for an expanded clone.

NA NA TRBJ2-3 TRBV10-3 CAIKDRVPDTQYF TGTGCCATCAAAGACAGAGTGCCAGATACGCAGTATTTT
NA NA TRBJ2-3 TRBV24-1 CATSNSYTDTQYF TGTGCCACCAGTAACAGCTACACAGATACGCAGTATTTT
NA NA TRBJ2-7 TRBV7-2 CASSSPGGGAPYEQYF TGTGCCAGCAGCTCCCCCGGCGGGGGCGCTCCCTACGAGCAGTACTTC
NA NA TRBJ2-1 TRBV6-5 CASSPRQPGDNEQFF TGTGCCAGCAGTCCCCGGCAGCCGGGGGACAATGAGCAGTTCTTC
NA few TRBJ2-5 TRBV19 CASSPGGFGKETQYF TGTGCCAGTAGTCCAGGGGGGTTCGGCAAGGAGACCCAGTACTTC
NA NA TRBJ1-6 TRBV19 CASSIPSGAKNSPLHF TGTGCCAGTAGTATCCCGTCAGGGGCAAAAAATTCACCCCTCCACTTT
NA once TRBJ2-5 TRBV4-1 CASSQDGRDQETQYF TGCGCCAGCAGCCAAGACGGCAGGGACCAAGAGACCCAGTACTTC
TRBD1 NA TRBJ1-4 TRBV18 CASFTGGTANEKLFF TGTGCCAGCTTCACAGGGGGAACGGCTAATGAAAAACTGTTTTTT
TRBD2 NA TRBJ2-1 TRBV9 CASSVLGGGVANEQFF TGTGCCAGCAGCGTATTGGGCGGGGGGGTTGCCAATGAGCAGTTCTTC
TRBD2 NA TRBJ2-3 TRBV5-4 CASSLGLAGSDTQYF TGTGCCAGCAGCCTCGGACTAGCGGGGTCAGATACGCAGTATTTT
NA NA TRBJ1-5 TRBV2 CASSGHYSNQPQHF TGTGCCAGCAGTGGGCACTATAGCAATCAGCCCCAGCATTTT
TRBD1 NA TRBJ2-7 TRBV6-5 CASSLTGVGGYEQYF TGTGCCAGCAGTTTAACAGGGGTAGGGGGCTACGAGCAGTACTTC